This T cell receptor (beta chain) was observed in a study of CD8 T cells in ankylosing spondylitis. Whole-study findings and limits: Disease-linked clones reportedly showed significant enrichment in matched ankylosing spondylitis synovial fluid. Clones that were linked to disease were CD8+ and were relatively rare in peripheral blood.

Remarks on this clonotype: Its antigen is currently unknown.

Making use of molecular barcodes, quantitative 5'-RACE generated TCR beta libraries. MiXCR was run by TCRdb on the 5' RACE reads, yielding one entry per CDR3 protein. The sample consists of 300,000 to 350,000 distinct CDR3 sequences, about 15% of them appearing once. V was cut by 8 bases and J by 0 bases, with 10 bases left in between. There are 14 residues in the CDR3. The chain links TRBV12-3 or TRBV12-4 to TRBJ2-2, with D possibly being TRBD2 (6 bases). Source material: blood, either unsorted or a sorted T cell fraction (not recorded which). This TCR was sampled from a male donor with ankylosing spondylitis or in good health (not recorded which). DNA for the CDR3: TGTGCCAGCCGGCGGGGAGCGAACACCGGGGAGCTGTTTTTT. Its translation is CASRRGANTGELFF.